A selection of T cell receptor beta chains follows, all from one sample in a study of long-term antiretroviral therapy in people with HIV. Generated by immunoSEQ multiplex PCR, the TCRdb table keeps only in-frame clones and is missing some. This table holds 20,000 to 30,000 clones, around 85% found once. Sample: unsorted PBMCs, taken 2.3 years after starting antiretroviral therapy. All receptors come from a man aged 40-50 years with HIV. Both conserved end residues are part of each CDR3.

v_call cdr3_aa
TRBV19 CASSGDRAIYSNQPQHF
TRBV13 CASSFGTDYNSPLHF
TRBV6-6 CASGDRAASGNTIYF
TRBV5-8 CATPRVWSGELFF
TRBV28 CASSYHEISGELFF
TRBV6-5 CASSYSGGGLDTQYF
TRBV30 CAWRREGAGYTF
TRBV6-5 CASSYSVGAGQKLFF
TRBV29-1 CSVEDLSGGETQYF
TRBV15 CATSRLSGTLVLGERDEQFF
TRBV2 CASSAHTGELFF
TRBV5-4 CASSPQDRGDTEAFF
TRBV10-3 CATRTGEDNEQFF
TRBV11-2 CASSSPRPSPPDTQYF
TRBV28 CASGVEKLFF
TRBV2 CASTAGGPNYGYTF
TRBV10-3 CAISSITGVSYNEQFF
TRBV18 CASSPYGGGTEAFF
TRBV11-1 CASSLGGRVQYF
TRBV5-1 CASSLGGGPNTEAFF
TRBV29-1 CSVVSGGPGELFF
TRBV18 CASSPNPESEAFF
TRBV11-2 CATGQHFTDTQYF
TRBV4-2 CASSQDSGANVLTF